Listed below are T cell receptor beta chains from one sample, sequenced in a study of T cell responses to AZD1222 COVID-19 vaccine. The protocol was immunoSEQ multiplex PCR, while the TCRdb copy is restricted to in-frame clones and leaves out a portion. The sample lists 120,000 to 150,000 clones, more than 85% occurring once. The specimen comprised peripheral blood, sampled on day 0 of AZD1222 vaccination. All receptors derive from an adult in good health. The CDR3 runs from the conserved cysteine through the conserved F or W. The D gene is left open where the match is weak. Part of the rows lack a size; the others show once, few, many or a class for expanded clones.

v_call: TRBV10-1; clone_size: -; d_call: -; j_call: TRBJ2-5; cdr3_aa: CASWGFEETQYF; cdr3_nt: TGCGCCAGCTGGGGCTTCGAAGAGACCCAGTACTTC
v_call: TRBV7-3; clone_size: few; d_call: -; j_call: TRBJ1-1; cdr3_aa: CASSLSGGNTEAFF; cdr3_nt: TGTGCCAGCAGCTTAAGTGGGGGGAACACTGAAGCTTTCTTT
v_call: TRBV5-1; clone_size: -; d_call: -; j_call: TRBJ1-2; cdr3_aa: CASSLEAYRYGYTF; cdr3_nt: TGCGCCAGCAGCTTGGAAGCTTACCGCTATGGCTACACCTTC
v_call: TRBV5-8; clone_size: -; d_call: -; j_call: TRBJ2-1; cdr3_aa: CASSSRRDEQFF; cdr3_nt: TGTGCCAGCAGCTCTCGCCGGGATGAGCAGTTCTTC
v_call: TRBV5-1; clone_size: -; d_call: TRBD2; j_call: TRBJ2-1; cdr3_aa: CASSSPGSGGLGEQFF; cdr3_nt: TGCGCCAGCAGCTCGCCAGGTAGCGGGGGGTTGGGTGAGCAGTTCTTC
v_call: TRBV2; clone_size: -; d_call: TRBD1; j_call: TRBJ2-2; cdr3_aa: CASSNLGTGRGNTGELFF; cdr3_nt: TGTGCCAGCAGCAACTTAGGGACAGGGAGAGGTAATACCGGGGAGCTGTTTTTT
v_call: TRBV2; clone_size: once; d_call: TRBD2; j_call: TRBJ2-3; cdr3_aa: CASRRLAGGADTQYF; cdr3_nt: TGTGCCAGCAGACGACTAGCGGGAGGAGCAGATACGCAGTATTTT
v_call: TRBV5-1; clone_size: -; d_call: TRBD1; j_call: TRBJ1-2; cdr3_aa: CASTKGWTGADGYTF; cdr3_nt: TGCGCCAGCACAAAGGGCTGGACAGGGGCGGATGGCTACACCTTC
v_call: TRBV19; clone_size: -; d_call: TRBD1; j_call: TRBJ2-1; cdr3_aa: CASSMGQGGYNEQFF; cdr3_nt: TGTGCCAGTAGTATGGGACAGGGGGGCTACAATGAGCAGTTCTTC
v_call: TRBV5-1; clone_size: once; d_call: -; j_call: TRBJ2-7; cdr3_aa: CASSLDDRYEQYF; cdr3_nt: TGCGCCAGCAGCTTGGACGACCGCTACGAGCAGTACTTC
v_call: TRBV19; clone_size: -; d_call: -; j_call: TRBJ2-2; cdr3_aa: CASRHTGELFF; cdr3_nt: TGTGCCAGTAGGCACACCGGGGAGCTGTTTTTT
v_call: TRBV14; clone_size: -; d_call: -; j_call: TRBJ1-6; cdr3_aa: CASRPGSWNSPLHF; cdr3_nt: TGTGCCAGCAGACCAGGGTCTTGGAATTCACCCCTCCACTTT
v_call: TRBV2; clone_size: -; d_call: -; j_call: TRBJ2-7; cdr3_aa: CASSEPGNYEQYF; cdr3_nt: TGTGCCAGCAGTGAACCCGGAAACTACGAGCAGTACTTC
v_call: TRBV19; clone_size: -; d_call: TRBD1; j_call: TRBJ1-5; cdr3_aa: CASSTFGTGNLNQPQHF; cdr3_nt: TGTGCCAGTAGTACGTTCGGGACAGGGAACCTCAATCAGCCCCAGCATTTT
v_call: TRBV19; clone_size: -; d_call: TRBD1; j_call: TRBJ1-5; cdr3_aa: CASSLDRVNQPQHF; cdr3_nt: TGTGCCAGTAGTCTTGACAGGGTAAATCAGCCCCAGCATTTT
v_call: TRBV6-5; clone_size: -; d_call: -; j_call: TRBJ2-1; cdr3_aa: CASSGDQNEQFF; cdr3_nt: TGTGCCAGCAGCGGCGACCAGAATGAGCAGTTCTTC
v_call: TRBV11-2; clone_size: -; d_call: -; j_call: TRBJ2-7; cdr3_aa: CASSLDPRSADYEQYF; cdr3_nt: TGTGCCAGCAGCTTAGACCCTCGGAGTGCTGACTACGAGCAGTACTTC
v_call: TRBV28; clone_size: once; d_call: -; j_call: TRBJ2-2; cdr3_aa: CASSLNTGELFF; cdr3_nt: TGTGCCAGCAGTCTTAACACCGGGGAGCTGTTTTTT
v_call: TRBV11-2; clone_size: -; d_call: TRBD2; j_call: TRBJ2-1; cdr3_aa: CASSSAGGRNEQFF; cdr3_nt: TGTGCCAGCAGCTCTGCGGGGGGGAGGAATGAGCAGTTCTTC
v_call: TRBV2; clone_size: -; d_call: TRBD1; j_call: TRBJ1-2; cdr3_aa: CANRWTGTYGYTF; cdr3_nt: TGTGCCAACCGGTGGACAGGGACCTATGGCTACACCTTC
v_call: TRBV10-3; clone_size: -; d_call: TRBD2; j_call: TRBJ2-1; cdr3_aa: CAISHGTSGGSYNEQFF; cdr3_nt: TGTGCCATCAGTCACGGGACTAGCGGGGGTTCCTACAATGAGCAGTTCTTC
v_call: TRBV7-2; clone_size: -; d_call: -; j_call: TRBJ2-3; cdr3_aa: CASSVNGIAQYF; cdr3_nt: TGTGCCAGCAGCGTCAATGGGATTGCGCAGTATTTT
v_call: TRBV7-8; clone_size: few; d_call: -; j_call: TRBJ2-1; cdr3_aa: CASSMDAPGLSHEQFF; cdr3_nt: TGTGCCAGCAGCATGGACGCCCCGGGACTCTCACATGAGCAGTTCTTC
v_call: TRBV6-5; clone_size: once; d_call: -; j_call: TRBJ1-2; cdr3_aa: CASVQGNYGYTF; cdr3_nt: TGTGCCAGCGTTCAGGGGAACTATGGCTACACCTTC
v_call: TRBV9; clone_size: -; d_call: TRBD1; j_call: TRBJ2-7; cdr3_aa: CASSATTGSNEQYF; cdr3_nt: TGTGCCAGCAGCGCAACGACAGGGTCTAACGAGCAGTACTTC
v_call: TRBV27; clone_size: -; d_call: TRBD1; j_call: TRBJ1-6; cdr3_aa: CASSPTRGPPLHF; cdr3_nt: TGTGCCAGCAGTCCTACCAGGGGGCCGCCCCTCCACTTT
v_call: TRBV6-5; clone_size: once; d_call: TRBD2; j_call: TRBJ2-3; cdr3_aa: CASSQTSGGPDTQYF; cdr3_nt: TGTGCCAGCAGCCAGACTAGCGGGGGGCCAGATACGCAGTATTTT
v_call: TRBV7-9; clone_size: once; d_call: TRBD1; j_call: TRBJ1-4; cdr3_aa: CASSLEDRERKLFF; cdr3_nt: TGTGCCAGCAGCTTAGAGGACAGGGAGCGAAAACTGTTTTTT
v_call: TRBV11-2; clone_size: -; d_call: TRBD2; j_call: TRBJ2-1; cdr3_aa: CASSLGVVPGGPYNEQFF; cdr3_nt: TGTGCCAGCAGCTTAGGGGTGGTCCCGGGAGGGCCCTACAATGAGCAGTTCTTC
v_call: TRBV5-1; clone_size: -; d_call: -; j_call: TRBJ2-3; cdr3_aa: CASSLWGDVVTDMQYF; cdr3_nt: TGCGCCAGCAGCTTGTGGGGGGACGTTGTAACAGATATGCAGTATTTT
v_call: TRBV7-2; clone_size: -; d_call: TRBD1; j_call: TRBJ1-4; cdr3_aa: CASSLAGTGSEKLFF; cdr3_nt: TGTGCCAGCAGCTTAGCGGGGACAGGGTCTGAAAAACTGTTTTTT
v_call: TRBV9; clone_size: -; d_call: -; j_call: TRBJ1-1; cdr3_aa: CASSVSGSPAFF; cdr3_nt: TGTGCCAGCAGCGTTTCAGGGTCTCCAGCTTTCTTT
v_call: TRBV29-1; clone_size: -; d_call: TRBD1; j_call: TRBJ2-1; cdr3_aa: CSVEERQGVDEQFF; cdr3_nt: TGCAGCGTTGAAGAAAGACAGGGAGTGGATGAGCAGTTCTTC
v_call: TRBV5-1; clone_size: -; d_call: -; j_call: TRBJ1-5; cdr3_aa: CASSLGGTVSNQPQHF; cdr3_nt: TGCGCCAGCAGCTTGGGAGGGACGGTTAGCAATCAGCCCCAGCATTTT
v_call: TRBV24-1; clone_size: -; d_call: TRBD1; j_call: TRBJ2-2; cdr3_aa: CATSEAGQGAGELFF; cdr3_nt: TGTGCCACCAGTGAGGCGGGACAGGGGGCCGGGGAGCTGTTTTTT
v_call: TRBV3-1/TRBV3-2; clone_size: -; d_call: TRBD1; j_call: TRBJ2-5; cdr3_aa: CASSQVGQPQETQYF; cdr3_nt: TGTGCCAGCAGCCAGGTGGGACAGCCCCAAGAGACCCAGTACTTC
v_call: TRBV7-2; clone_size: -; d_call: TRBD1; j_call: TRBJ1-4; cdr3_aa: CASRSRTGTGEKLFF; cdr3_nt: TGTGCCAGCAGATCCCGGACAGGGACGGGTGAAAAACTGTTTTTT
v_call: TRBV6-5; clone_size: -; d_call: -; j_call: TRBJ1-1; cdr3_aa: CASSYSYSGNTEAFF; cdr3_nt: TGTGCCAGCAGTTACTCTTACAGTGGGAACACTGAAGCTTTCTTT
v_call: TRBV30; clone_size: -; d_call: TRBD1; j_call: TRBJ1-1; cdr3_aa: CAWRGGDRGRFEAFF; cdr3_nt: TGTGCCTGGAGAGGAGGAGACAGGGGACGATTTGAAGCTTTCTTT
v_call: TRBV7-8; clone_size: once; d_call: TRBD1; j_call: TRBJ1-2; cdr3_aa: CASSSFGTANYGYTF; cdr3_nt: TGTGCCAGCAGCTCATTCGGGACAGCTAACTATGGCTACACCTTC
v_call: TRBV2; clone_size: -; d_call: -; j_call: TRBJ1-1; cdr3_aa: CASRGAAGLNTEAFF; cdr3_nt: TGTGCCAGCCGGGGGGCGGCGGGGCTGAACACTGAAGCTTTCTTT
v_call: TRBV5-5; clone_size: -; d_call: -; j_call: TRBJ1-3; cdr3_aa: CASSLIVGIGGNTIYF; cdr3_nt: TGTGCCAGCAGCTTGATTGTGGGGATAGGCGGAAACACCATATATTTT
v_call: TRBV2; clone_size: -; d_call: -; j_call: TRBJ2-7; cdr3_aa: CASSSRRSYEQYF; cdr3_nt: TGTGCCAGCAGTTCGCGGCGCTCCTACGAGCAGTACTTC
v_call: TRBV5-8; clone_size: -; d_call: -; j_call: TRBJ1-5; cdr3_aa: CASSRRGREGNQPQHF; cdr3_nt: TGTGCCAGCAGCCGACGGGGGCGCGAGGGCAATCAGCCCCAGCATTTT
v_call: TRBV11-3; clone_size: -; d_call: -; j_call: TRBJ2-5; cdr3_aa: CASSLDPGITNLGETQYF; cdr3_nt: TGTGCCAGCAGCTTAGATCCTGGGATTACGAACCTAGGGGAGACCCAGTACTTC
v_call: TRBV18; clone_size: -; d_call: -; j_call: TRBJ1-1; cdr3_aa: CASSRTEKAFF; cdr3_nt: TGTGCCAGCTCAAGGACAGAGAAAGCTTTCTTT
v_call: TRBV18; clone_size: -; d_call: -; j_call: TRBJ2-7; cdr3_aa: CASSPLPQDYEQYF; cdr3_nt: TGTGCCAGCTCACCACTTCCACAGGACTACGAGCAGTACTTC
v_call: TRBV7-3; clone_size: -; d_call: -; j_call: TRBJ1-5; cdr3_aa: CASSDGRDQPQHF; cdr3_nt: TGTGCCAGCAGCGACGGACGGGATCAGCCCCAGCATTTT
v_call: TRBV19; clone_size: -; d_call: -; j_call: TRBJ1-5; cdr3_aa: CATAAGFGNQPQHF; cdr3_nt: TGTGCCACCGCGGCTGGGTTTGGCAATCAGCCCCAGCATTTT
v_call: TRBV5-4; clone_size: -; d_call: -; j_call: TRBJ1-1; cdr3_aa: CASSPRGQNTEAFF; cdr3_nt: TGTGCCAGCAGCCCGCGGGGGCAGAACACTGAAGCTTTCTTT
v_call: TRBV7-9; clone_size: -; d_call: TRBD2; j_call: TRBJ2-7; cdr3_aa: CASSLAQSSGSHEQYF; cdr3_nt: TGTGCCAGCAGCTTAGCGCAGTCTAGCGGGAGCCACGAGCAGTACTTC
v_call: TRBV6-6; clone_size: -; d_call: -; j_call: TRBJ1-1; cdr3_aa: CASTGHLNTEAFF; cdr3_nt: TGTGCCAGCACAGGACATCTGAACACTGAAGCTTTCTTT
v_call: TRBV9; clone_size: few; d_call: -; j_call: TRBJ2-7; cdr3_aa: CASSVGVGSYEQYF; cdr3_nt: TGTGCCAGCAGCGTAGGAGTAGGGTCCTACGAGCAGTACTTC
v_call: TRBV2; clone_size: -; d_call: -; j_call: TRBJ2-2; cdr3_aa: CASSGPGTGELFF; cdr3_nt: TGTGCCAGCAGTGGCCCGGGCACCGGGGAGCTGTTTTTT
v_call: TRBV5-1; clone_size: -; d_call: TRBD1; j_call: TRBJ1-4; cdr3_aa: CASSLETGVRKLFF; cdr3_nt: TGCGCCAGCAGCTTGGAGACAGGGGTACGGAAACTGTTTTTT
v_call: TRBV9; clone_size: -; d_call: TRBD1; j_call: TRBJ1-2; cdr3_aa: CASSVGQSYYGYTF; cdr3_nt: TGTGCCAGCAGCGTGGGACAGTCTTATTATGGCTACACCTTC
v_call: TRBV9; clone_size: -; d_call: TRBD1; j_call: TRBJ2-7; cdr3_aa: CASSGDRSSEQYF; cdr3_nt: TGTGCCAGCAGCGGGGACAGGTCTTCCGAGCAGTACTTC
v_call: TRBV29-1; clone_size: -; d_call: -; j_call: TRBJ1-3; cdr3_aa: CSVILRTASSGNTIYF; cdr3_nt: TGCAGCGTCATACTTCGGACGGCGAGCTCTGGAAACACCATATATTTT
v_call: TRBV10-1; clone_size: -; d_call: -; j_call: TRBJ2-2; cdr3_aa: CASSGSTGELFF; cdr3_nt: TGCGCCAGCAGTGGGTCCACCGGGGAGCTGTTTTTT
v_call: TRBV28; clone_size: -; d_call: -; j_call: TRBJ2-1; cdr3_aa: CASSFTGNTYNEQFF; cdr3_nt: TGTGCCAGCAGTTTTACCGGGAACACCTACAATGAGCAGTTCTTC